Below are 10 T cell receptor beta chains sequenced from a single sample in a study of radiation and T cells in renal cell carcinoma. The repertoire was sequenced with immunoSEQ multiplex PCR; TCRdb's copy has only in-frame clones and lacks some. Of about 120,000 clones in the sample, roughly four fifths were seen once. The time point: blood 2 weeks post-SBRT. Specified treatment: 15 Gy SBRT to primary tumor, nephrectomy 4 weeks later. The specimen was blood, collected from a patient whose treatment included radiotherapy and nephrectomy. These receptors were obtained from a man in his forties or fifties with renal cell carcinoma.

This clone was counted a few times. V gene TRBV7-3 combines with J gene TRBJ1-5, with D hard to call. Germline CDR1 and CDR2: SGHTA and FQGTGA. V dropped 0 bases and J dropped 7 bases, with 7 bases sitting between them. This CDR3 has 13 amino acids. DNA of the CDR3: TGTGCCAGCAGCTTAACGGAGGGACAGCCCCAGCATTTT. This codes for CASSLTEGQPQHF.

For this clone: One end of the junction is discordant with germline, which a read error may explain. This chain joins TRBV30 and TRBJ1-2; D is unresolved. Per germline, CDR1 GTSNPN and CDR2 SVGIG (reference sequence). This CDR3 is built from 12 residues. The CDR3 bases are TGTGTCTGGAGTGTAAAGCGCTATGGCTACACCTTC. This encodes CVWSVKRYGYTF.

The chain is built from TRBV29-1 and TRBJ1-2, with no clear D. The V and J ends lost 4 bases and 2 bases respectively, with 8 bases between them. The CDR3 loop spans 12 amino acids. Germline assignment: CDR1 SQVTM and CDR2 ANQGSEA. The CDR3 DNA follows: TGCAGCGTTGGGGAGGTAAACTATGGCTACACCTTC. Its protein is CSVGEVNYGYTF.

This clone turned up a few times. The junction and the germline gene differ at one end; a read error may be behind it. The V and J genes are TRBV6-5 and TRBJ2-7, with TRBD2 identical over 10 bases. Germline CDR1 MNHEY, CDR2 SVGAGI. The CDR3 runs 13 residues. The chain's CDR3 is CVSRTSGTYEQYF. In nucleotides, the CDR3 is TGTGTCAGCCGGACTAGCGGCACCTACGAGCAGTACTTC.

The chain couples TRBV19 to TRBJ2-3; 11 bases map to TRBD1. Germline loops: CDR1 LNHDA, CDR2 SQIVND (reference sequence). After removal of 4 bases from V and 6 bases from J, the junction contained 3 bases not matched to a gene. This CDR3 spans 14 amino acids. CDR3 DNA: TGTGCCAGTAGTACGGGACAGGGGGGGGATACGCAGTATTTT. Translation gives CASSTGQGGDTQYF.

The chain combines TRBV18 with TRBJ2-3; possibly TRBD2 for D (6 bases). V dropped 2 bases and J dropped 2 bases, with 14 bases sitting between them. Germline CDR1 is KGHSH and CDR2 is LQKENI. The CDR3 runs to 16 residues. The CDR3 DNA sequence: TGTGCCAGCTCACCATCCGGCGGGACGCCCACAGATACGCAGTATTTT. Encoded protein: CASSPSGGTPTDTQYF.

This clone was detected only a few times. CDR3 nucleotides: TGTGCCAGTAGCCCCACACTAGCGGCCAGAACAGATACGCAGTATTTT. Its protein is CASSPTLAARTDTQYF. The chain is built from TRBV19 and TRBJ2-3, with 8 bases aligning to TRBD2. This CDR3 comprises 16 residues. Per the germline V gene, CDR1 is LNHDA and CDR2 is SQIVND (reference sequence). The V gene end was trimmed by 6 bases and the J gene end by 3 bases; junction bases not matched to a gene: 11.

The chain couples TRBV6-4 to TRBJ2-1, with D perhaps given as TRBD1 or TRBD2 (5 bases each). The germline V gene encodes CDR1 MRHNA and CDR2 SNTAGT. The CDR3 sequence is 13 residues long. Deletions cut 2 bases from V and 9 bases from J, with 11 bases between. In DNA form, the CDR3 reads TGTGCCAGCAGTGACCCCGCCGGGGCTGAGCAGTTCTTC. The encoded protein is CASSDPAGAEQFF.

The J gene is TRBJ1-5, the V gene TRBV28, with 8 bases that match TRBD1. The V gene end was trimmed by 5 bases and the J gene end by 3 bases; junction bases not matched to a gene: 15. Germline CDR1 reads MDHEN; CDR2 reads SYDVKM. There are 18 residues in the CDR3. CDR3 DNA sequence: TGTGCCAGCAGTCACCACTTCTTGGGACAGGATAACAATCAGCCCCAGCATTTT. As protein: CASSHHFLGQDNNQPQHF. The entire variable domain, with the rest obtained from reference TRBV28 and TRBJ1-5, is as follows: DVKVTQSSRYLVKRTGEKVFLECVQDMDHENMFWYRQDPGLGLRLIYFSYDVKMKEKGDIPEGYSVSREKKERFSLILESASTNQTSMYLCASSHHFLGQDNNQPQHFGDGTRLSIL.

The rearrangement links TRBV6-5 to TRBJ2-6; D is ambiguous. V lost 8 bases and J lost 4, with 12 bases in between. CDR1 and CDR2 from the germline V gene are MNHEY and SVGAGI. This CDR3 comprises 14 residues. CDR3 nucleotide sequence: TGTGCCAGCGGAAGGGCTTTGGGGGCCAACGTCCTGACTTTC. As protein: CASGRALGANVLTF.